The 4 T cell receptor beta chains reported below all come from one sample, sequenced in a study of blood T cell repertoires in COVID-19. The protocol was immunoSEQ multiplex PCR, while the TCRdb copy is restricted to in-frame clones and leaves out a portion. This table has 300,000 to 450,000 clones, about 80% appearing once. The material sequenced was peripheral blood. The receptors derive from a human donor with acute or convalescent COVID-19. The donor label of this sample is uncertain.

This clone showed up just once. The chain uses TRBV27 and TRBJ2-5; unclear D gene. The germline gives CDR1 MNHEY, CDR2 SMNVEV (reference sequence). This CDR3 comprises 15 residues. The V end was cut by 8 bases, the J end by 5 bases, with 21 bases between. CDR3 DNA sequence: TGTGCCAGCGGCCCCAAAGCGAGGAAATTGGAGACCCAGTACTTC. This codes for CASGPKARKLETQYF.

This clone occurred once. The chain uses TRBV14 and TRBJ2-3; 7 bases are shared with TRBD1. The V gene's germline CDR1 is SGHDN and CDR2 FVKESK. The CDR3 runs 15 residues. V was clipped by 3 bases and J by 5 bases; unmatched bases: 8. The CDR3: CASSQVQGMIDTQYF. The CDR3 DNA is TGTGCCAGCAGCCAGGTACAGGGGATGATAGATACGCAGTATTTT.

This clone has just one count. The chain has TRBV5-4 and TRBJ2-2; 10 nucleotides agree with TRBD2. This CDR3 has 15 residues. V lost 5 bases to trimming and J lost 4 bases; unmatched junction nucleotides: 5. CDR1 is SGHNT, CDR2 YYREEE, per germline (reference sequence). The CDR3 loop is CASRQGLAPTGELFF. The CDR3, as DNA: TGTGCCAGCAGACAGGGACTAGCGCCCACCGGGGAGCTGTTTTTT.

The rearrangement uses TRBV10-2 and TRBJ2-3, with a tentative D call TRBD2 (6 bases). Trimming stripped 1 base from V and 0 bases from J, with 11 bases between. CDR1 WSHSY and CDR2 SAAADI come from the germline V gene. This CDR3 contains 16 residues. The CDR3 loop is CASSEYLARSTDTQYF. The CDR3, as DNA: TGCGCCAGCAGTGAGTACCTAGCGAGAAGCACAGATACGCAGTATTTT.